Below are 21 T cell receptor beta chains sequenced from a single sample in a study of T cell responses to AZD1222 COVID-19 vaccine. The repertoire was sequenced with immunoSEQ multiplex PCR; TCRdb's copy has only in-frame clones and lacks some. The table lists over 120,000 clones, 80% to 90% of them singletons. Sequencing used peripheral blood, obtained on day 0 of AZD1222 vaccination. Source of these receptors: an adult in good health.

V gene TRBV7-9 combines with J gene TRBJ2-5; possibly TRBD1 for D (5 bases). CDR3 size: 13 residues. Germline assignment: CDR1 SEHNR and CDR2 FQNEAQ (reference sequence). V gave up 2 bases and J gave up 4 bases, with 8 bases separating them. CDR3 residues: CASSLQGTETQYF. The CDR3 coding sequence is TGTGCCAGCAGCTTACAGGGCACAGAGACCCAGTACTTC.

The chain carries TRBV10-1 and TRBJ2-1; tentative D call: TRBD2 (6 bases). In germline, CDR1 is WNHNN, CDR2 SYGVQD (reference sequence). The CDR3 spans 17 residues. Trimming shortened V by 1 base and J by 7 bases, and 20 bases separated the two germline ends. CDR3 in amino acids: CASSELAGRSGRNEQFF. CDR3 DNA sequence: TGCGCCAGCAGTGAGTTGGCGGGAAGGTCGGGGAGGAATGAGCAGTTCTTC.

J is TRBJ2-4 and V is TRBV5-4; TRBD2 is a possible D gene (6 bases). V lost 6 bases and J lost 6, with 19 bases in between. This CDR3 region has 15 residues. Looked up from germline, CDR1 is SGHNT and CDR2 is YYREEE (reference sequence). CDR3 bases: TGTGCCAGCAATTCCGGGACTGACGTTACAAACATTCAGTACTTC. Translated, it gives CASNSGTDVTNIQYF.

This clone has just a few counts. The rearrangement links TRBV20-1 to TRBJ2-1, with D unresolved. The CDR3 runs 11 residues. The germline CDR1 and CDR2 sequences are DFQATT and SNEGSKA (reference sequence). V shed 4 bases and J shed 5 bases, with 6 bases lying between them. The CDR3 region is CSAKLDNEQFF. The CDR3 DNA is TGCAGTGCTAAATTAGACAATGAGCAGTTCTTC.

V gene TRBV6-5 combines with J gene TRBJ2-3, with 7 positions matching TRBD1. This CDR3 region has 14 residues. In germline, CDR1 is MNHEY, CDR2 SVGAGI. V lost 6 bases to trimming and J lost 2 bases; unmatched junction nucleotides: 5. This chain's CDR3 is CASRMTGNTDTQYF. In DNA, the CDR3 is TGTGCCAGCAGGATGACAGGGAACACAGATACGCAGTATTTT.

V is TRBV14 and J is TRBJ1-1; TRBD1 matches 7 bases. This CDR3 has 16 residues. The germline CDR1 and CDR2 sequences are SGHDN and FVKESK. V lost 4 bases to trimming and J lost 0 bases; unmatched junction nucleotides: 8. The chain's CDR3 is CASSPVRDRVNTEAFF. The DNA of the CDR3 is TGTGCCAGCAGCCCCGTAAGGGACAGAGTGAACACTGAAGCTTTCTTT.

The V and J genes are TRBV3-1 (or the pseudogene TRBV3-2) and TRBJ2-3; 11 bases map to TRBD2. This CDR3 is 18 amino acids long. Germline CDR1 is LGHDT and CDR2 is YNNKEL (reference sequence). Trimming removed 0 bases from V and 2 bases from J; junction bases left unmatched: 7. The CDR3 loop is CASSQDWGLADDTDTQYF. The CDR3 bases are TGTGCCAGCAGCCAAGATTGGGGACTAGCGGACGACACAGATACGCAGTATTTT.

The chain couples TRBV18 to TRBJ1-6; TRBD1 aligns across 7 bases. The V gene's germline CDR1 is KGHSH and CDR2 LQKENI. The CDR3 sequence is 16 residues long. V lost 3 bases and J lost 10; bases outside the gene matches: 12. The CDR3 bases are TGTGCCAGCTCACCGTACGATTCAGGGGGAGGCTCACCCCTCCACTTT. This encodes CASSPYDSGGGSPLHF.

This clone was counted a single time. Germline is not matched at one junction end, which may reflect a read error. The CDR3 spells CATSREKLRDQF. The CDR3 nucleotides are TGTGCCACCAGCAGAGAGAAGCTTAGGGACCAGTTT. This chain connects TRBV15 to TRBJ1-4; D is perhaps TRBD1 (5 bases). The CDR3 is made up of 12 amino acids. Per germline, CDR1 LNHNV and CDR2 YYDKDF (reference sequence). Together with reference TRBV15 and TRBJ1-4, the CDR3 gives the full variable domain: DAMVIQNPRYQVTQFGKPVTLSCSQTLNHNVMYWYQQKSSQAPKLLFHYYDKDFNNEADTPDNFQSRRPNTSFCFLDIRSPGLGDTAMYLCATSREKLRDQFGSGTQLSVL.

The table lists this clone with a few counts. This chain uses TRBV5-1 with TRBJ2-5; 11 nucleotides match TRBD2. Trimming cost V 1 base and J 5 bases; bases outside gene matches: 7. The CDR3 totals 16 residues. Germline CDR1 and CDR2: SGHRS and YFSETQ. Written as DNA, the CDR3 is TGCGCCAGCAGCTTGAATAGCGGGGGGGCTGAGGAGACCCAGTACTTC. Its translation: CASSLNSGGAEETQYF.

The rearrangement links TRBV30 to TRBJ1-1; maybe TRBD1 (5 bases). The CDR3 runs 13 residues. Germline lookup yields CDR1 GTSNPN and CDR2 SVGIG (reference sequence). Trimming pared 4 bases from V and 1 base from J, leaving 10 bases between. DNA for the CDR3: TGTGCCTGGACGTGGACACAGAACACTGAAGCTTTCTTT. Encoded protein: CAWTWTQNTEAFF.

This clone was counted only a few times. The chain couples TRBV6-1 to TRBJ2-2; D not resolved. V shed 3 bases and J shed 4 bases, with 3 bases lying between them. From germline, CDR1 is MNHNS and CDR2 SASEGT. The CDR3 loop spans 12 amino acids. The CDR3 nucleotides are TGTGCCAGCAGTGAGATCACCGGGGAGCTGTTTTTT. It encodes CASSEITGELFF.

This chain connects TRBV10-3 to TRBJ1-1; 10 positions match TRBD1. The V and J ends lost 7 bases and 5 bases, in that order; junction bases with no gene match: 13. This CDR3 comprises 16 residues. CDR1 ENHRY and CDR2 SYGVKD come from the germline V gene. The CDR3 loop is CAITVLADRGRTEAFF. CDR3 nucleotides: TGTGCCATCACCGTGCTAGCGGACAGGGGGAGGACTGAAGCTTTCTTT.

The chain couples TRBV15 to TRBJ1-6, with D uncertain. The CDR3 consists of 13 residues. Trimming stripped 8 bases from V and 10 bases from J, with 15 bases between. Germline V lookup: CDR1 LNHNV, CDR2 YYDKDF (reference sequence). Here the CDR3 DNA reads TGTGCCACCGGGGTAGATAAGGGATCACCCCTCCACTTT. Translating it yields CATGVDKGSPLHF.

The rearrangement links TRBV30 to TRBJ2-5, with no clear D. CDR1 is GTSNPN and CDR2 is SVGIG in the germline V gene (reference sequence). The CDR3 has 13 amino acids. The germline V and J ends were trimmed by 1 base and 1 base, with 7 bases remaining between them. CDR3: CAWSGISQETQYF. CDR3 coding DNA: TGTGCCTGGAGTGGGATTAGCCAAGAGACCCAGTACTTC.

V usage is TRBV15 and J usage is TRBJ1-5; TRBD1 matches at 8 bases. The CDR3 spans 16 residues. Germline V CDR1 and CDR2: LNHNV, YYDKDF (reference sequence). The V gene end was trimmed by 4 bases and the J gene end by 6 bases; junction bases not matched to a gene: 11. The CDR3 DNA sequence: TGTGCCACCAGCAATCAAGGACAGGGAGTGGGTCAGCCCCAGCATTTT. This sequence encodes CATSNQGQGVGQPQHF.

The CDR3 nucleotides are TGTGCCAGCAGTTACTCGGGCAATGGCTACACCTTC. This codes for CASSYSGNGYTF. V gene TRBV6-5 combines with J gene TRBJ1-2; D unclear. Between the trimmed V and J ends, which lost 0 bases and 6 bases, there was a span of 5 bases. CDR3 length: 12 amino acids. Per the germline V gene, CDR1 is MNHEY and CDR2 is SVGAGI.

The chain links TRBV7-6 to TRBJ1-6; D call uncertain. Germline-derived CDR1 and CDR2 are SGHVS and FNYEAQ. CDR3 length: 13 residues. Trimming cost V 5 bases and J 14 bases, with 16 bases left between them. Written as DNA, the CDR3 is TGTGCCAGCAGCCCTAGTGGCGCCGGTACCCTCCACTTT. It specifies CASSPSGAGTLHF.

In DNA, the CDR3 is TGCAGTGCTAGTCGGCATCAAGAGACCCAGTACTTC. Translating it yields CSASRHQETQYF. The V gene is TRBV20-1, the J gene TRBJ2-5; D uncertain. V lost 3 bases and J 2 bases, leaving 7 bases between the germline ends. The germline CDR1 and CDR2 sequences are DFQATT and SNEGSKA (reference sequence). The CDR3 length is 12 residues.

V and J are TRBV5-1 and TRBJ1-1; possibly TRBD1 for D (5 bases). The CDR3 runs 15 residues. The V gene lost 4 bases and the J gene lost 4 bases, with 17 bases spanning the gap. Germline values: CDR1 SGHRS, CDR2 YFSETQ. The CDR3 region has the DNA TGCGCCAGCAGCCCCCGGCTGGGTGGGGGCACTGAAGCTTTCTTT. Translation gives CASSPRLGGGTEAFF.

V is TRBV18 and J is TRBJ1-2; 8 nucleotides agree with TRBD1. This CDR3 has 13 amino acids. CDR1 is KGHSH, CDR2 LQKENI, per germline. V gave up 5 bases and J gave up 8 bases; unmatched junction bases: 7. CDR3 coding DNA: TGTGCCAGCTCATCCCAGGGGGCTGAGGGCTACACCTTC. This encodes CASSSQGAEGYTF.